Below, 2 T cell receptor beta chains from the same sample are listed, as sequenced in a study of cytomegalovirus exposure and HLA in healthy donors. The PCR ran on 60 Vbeta and 13 Jbeta primers. Only in-frame clones appear in the TCRdb table, and some are missing; sequencing was by immunoSEQ multiplex PCR. The table has 100,000 to 150,000 clones, 70% to 80% seen once. The sequencing input was PBMCs. All receptors come from a man aged 45-65 years in good health and CMV-seronegative.

The V call is TRBV7-9, the J call TRBJ1-2; tentative D call: TRBD1 (6 bases). The CDR3 totals 14 residues. Per germline, CDR1 SEHNR and CDR2 FQNEAQ (reference sequence). V lost 1 base to trimming and J lost 6 bases, with 12 bases between them. CDR3 loop: CASSLGGGRNGYTF. In DNA, the CDR3 is TGTGCCAGCAGCTTAGGCGGGGGGCGGAATGGCTACACCTTC.

The chain is built from TRBV6-1 and TRBJ2-4; weak D call: TRBD1 (5 bases). V dropped 3 bases and J dropped 8 bases, with 17 bases sitting between them. The CDR3 loop spans 15 amino acids. Per germline, CDR1 MNHNS and CDR2 SASEGT. As DNA, the CDR3 is TGTGCCAGCAGTGAGACCGCAGGGTATGGAGACATTCAGTACTTC. It encodes CASSETAGYGDIQYF.